The next 18 T cell receptor beta chains were all read from a single sample in a study of shared clonotypes between healthy human individuals. Naivety among CD8 cells was defined by CD45RO negativity and positive CCR7 selection, thereby excluding terminally differentiated effector memory CD45RA+ cells. Produced via immunoSEQ multiplex PCR; TCRdb's table is partial and in-frame only. The sample yields roughly 770,000 clones, 95% to 97% seen once. Sample: naive CD8+ T cells sorted from blood. Every receptor here comes from a man between 25 and 39 years old in good health.

This clone was seen a few times. Other DNA sequences in this specimen translate into the identical CDR3. The V call is TRBV9, the J call TRBJ1-1; tentatively, D is TRBD1 (6 bases). Germline values: CDR1 SGDLS, CDR2 YYNGEE. The V end lost 0 bases, the J end lost 3 bases, and 6 bases lay between the germline ends. The CDR3 length is 13 residues. The CDR3 spells CASSVEGDTEAFF. The CDR3 nucleotides are TGTGCCAGCAGCGTAGAGGGGGACACTGAAGCTTTCTTT.

This clone was found once. The same CDR3 arises from other DNA sequences in this sample as well. The chain uses TRBV6-5 and TRBJ2-1; D gene uncertain. Trimming removed 0 bases at V and 0 bases at J, with 3 bases between. The CDR3 has 14 amino acids. In germline, CDR1 is MNHEY, CDR2 SVGAGI. CDR3 loop: CASSYSGSYNEQFF. The CDR3 nucleotides read TGTGCCAGCAGTTACTCCGGCTCCTACAATGAGCAGTTCTTC.

The genes are TRBV7-9 and TRBJ2-7; 9 bases map to TRBD1. V dropped 3 bases and J dropped 2; count of bases not matched to a gene: 5. The germline V gene has CDR1 SEHNR and CDR2 FQNEAQ (reference sequence). The CDR3 is 15 amino acids. Here the CDR3 DNA reads TGTGCCAGCAGCTTCGGGACAGGGAACACCTACGAGCAGTACTTC. Amino acid sequence: CASSFGTGNTYEQYF.

The CDR3 here is CATKGTGTKNGYTF. DNA for the CDR3: TGTGCCACTAAAGGGACAGGCACAAAAAATGGCTACACCTTC. The J gene is TRBJ1-2, the V gene TRBV2, with 8 bases identical to TRBD1. The CDR3 sequence is 14 residues long. V shed 10 bases, J shed 6 bases, and the junction held 13 bases outside the gene matches. Germline assignment: CDR1 SNHLY and CDR2 FYNNEI.

The chain recombines TRBV29-1 with TRBJ2-5; 10 bases are a match to TRBD1. V was pared by 3 bases and J by 3 bases, with 16 bases of the junction left unmatched. Germline V gene lookup returns CDR1 SQVTM and CDR2 ANQGSEA. The CDR3 length is 18 residues. The CDR3 loop is CSVDIWGTGQGNEETQYF. In DNA form, the CDR3 reads TGCAGCGTTGATATTTGGGGCACGGGACAGGGGAATGAAGAGACCCAGTACTTC.

The gene calls are TRBV25-1 and TRBJ1-2; 9 bases map to TRBD1. CDR3 length: 15 residues. With 6 bases clipped from V and 0 bases from J, the junction kept 5 bases outside the gene matches. Per germline, CDR1 MGHDK and CDR2 SYGVNS. Written as DNA, the CDR3 is TGTGCCAGCAGGGTGGGGACAGGGCCTAACTATGGCTACACCTTC. As protein: CASRVGTGPNYGYTF.

V and J are TRBV7-6 and TRBJ2-7; D remains ambiguous. The CDR3 runs to 16 residues. V was shortened by 3 bases and J by 0 bases, with 15 bases between the two germline ends. Germline V gene sequence: CDR1 SGHVS, CDR2 FNYEAQ. CDR3 in DNA: TGTGCCAGCAGCTTCGAGGAGCGCTACCCCTCCTACGAGCAGTACTTC. It codes for CASSFEERYPSYEQYF.

The chain joins TRBV27 to TRBJ2-7; 10 nucleotides agree with TRBD1. The CDR3 length is 14 residues. CDR1 MNHEY and CDR2 SMNVEV come from the germline V gene (reference sequence). The V segment lost 5 bases and the J segment 2 bases; nucleotides outside the gene matches: 3. CDR3 sequence: CASSAGQGAYEQYF. In nucleotides, the CDR3 is TGTGCCAGCAGTGCCGGACAGGGGGCCTACGAGCAGTACTTC.

The chain has TRBV10-2 and TRBJ2-7; D remains unclear. This CDR3 has 11 amino acids. Germline CDR1 is WSHSY and CDR2 is SAAADI. Deletions cut 4 bases from V and 3 bases from J, with 4 bases between. CDR3 protein: CASSVNYEQYF. Here the CDR3 DNA reads TGCGCCAGCAGTGTCAACTACGAGCAGTACTTC.

This clone was recorded only once. The genes are TRBV7-9 and TRBJ2-5; possibly TRBD1 for D (6 bases). In germline, CDR1 is SEHNR, CDR2 FQNEAQ (reference sequence). The ends were cut back, 4 bases at V and 2 bases at J, with 14 bases in the middle. The CDR3 contains 15 residues. The CDR3 is CASSSPRTAQETQYF. DNA of the CDR3: TGTGCCAGCAGCTCCCCCCGGACAGCACAAGAGACCCAGTACTTC. Full variable domain (rest looked up from reference TRBV7-9 and TRBJ2-5): DTGVSQNPRHKITKRGQNVTFRCDPISEHNRLYWYRQTLGQGPEFLTYFQNEAQLEKSRLLSDRFSAERPKGSFSTLEIQRTEQGDSAMYLCASSSPRTAQETQYFGPGTRLLVL.

This chain links TRBV2 with TRBJ1-5, with 10 bases matching TRBD1. Germline CDR1 reads SNHLY; CDR2 reads FYNNEI. The trim removed 2 bases at V and 7 bases at J, leaving 11 bases unmatched. This CDR3 spans 17 amino acids. The CDR3 sequence: CASSESGPGQGEQPQHF. The CDR3 coding sequence is TGTGCCAGCAGTGAAAGCGGCCCCGGACAGGGGGAGCAGCCCCAGCATTTT.

CDR3 sequence (DNA): TGTGCCAGCAGTTCTTGGGACGGTTACGAGCAGTACTTC. Its translation: CASSSWDGYEQYF. This sequence joins TRBV6-5 and TRBJ2-7; D possibly matches TRBD1 or TRBD2 (5 bases each). The CDR3 covers 13 residues. Looked up from germline, CDR1 is MNHEY and CDR2 is SVGAGI. V was trimmed by 4 bases and J by 4 bases, leaving 11 bases between them.

CDR3 DNA sequence: TGTGCTACCACAGTAAACATGAACACTGAAGCTTTCTTT. Its translation: CATTVNMNTEAFF. The chain uses TRBV10-3 and TRBJ1-1; D remains ambiguous. CDR1 ENHRY and CDR2 SYGVKD come from the germline V gene. CDR3 length equals 13 residues.

The chain links TRBV27 to TRBJ2-3; 7 nucleotides line up with TRBD1. Germline V gene data show CDR1 as MNHEY and CDR2 as SMNVEV (reference sequence). CDR3 size: 15 residues. Germline trimming cut 3 bases from V and 2 bases from J; bases unmatched to any gene: 5. This chain's CDR3 is CASSLRGRPTDTQYF. The CDR3 DNA is TGTGCCAGCAGTTTGAGGGGGCGCCCCACAGATACGCAGTATTTT.

The count of this clone is one. This chain links TRBV18 with TRBJ2-1; a possible D gene is TRBD2 (6 bases). This CDR3 is built from 15 residues. The germline gives CDR1 KGHSH, CDR2 LQKENI. The V end was cut by 3 bases, the J end by 7 bases, with 16 bases between. CDR3 in amino acids: CASSPNKNSGNEQFF. The CDR3 nucleotides are TGTGCCAGCTCACCCAATAAAAATAGCGGAAATGAGCAGTTCTTC.

The V call is TRBV9, the J call TRBJ1-2; TRBD1 aligns across 7 bases. Trimming took 5 bases from V and 4 from J; bases not matched to a gene: 20. Germline assignment: CDR1 SGDLS and CDR2 YYNGEE. The CDR3 loop spans 18 amino acids. The CDR3 nucleotides are TGTGCCAGCAGTTCATACAGGGGCCCACAGCGCTCAACCTATGGCTACACCTTC. It codes for CASSSYRGPQRSTYGYTF.

The rearrangement joins TRBV25-1 to TRBJ2-3; 11 bases align to TRBD1. The CDR3 is 16 amino acids. Trimming took 4 bases from V and 3 from J; bases not matched to a gene: 6. Per germline, CDR1 MGHDK and CDR2 SYGVNS. DNA for the CDR3: TGTGCCAGCAGTGGTGCCCGGGACAGGGGGACAGATACGCAGTATTTT. This codes for CASSGARDRGTDTQYF.

The chain combines TRBV29-1 with TRBJ2-7; the D gene is possibly TRBD2 (5 bases). Germline V gene sequence: CDR1 SQVTM, CDR2 ANQGSEA. This CDR3 spans 13 amino acids. The V end was cut by 3 bases, the J end by 2 bases, with 11 bases between. In nucleotides, the CDR3 is TGCAGCGTTGAGGTAGCGTATACCTACGAGCAGTACTTC. Its translation: CSVEVAYTYEQYF.